The T cell receptor beta chain under discussion was sequenced for a study of T-cell memory formation after mild COVID-19. TCRdb re-derived calls from the 5' RACE reads in MiXCR, one entry per CDR3 protein. The sample lists roughly 450,000 distinct CDR3 sequences, about 20% occurring once. After removal of 5 bases from V and 1 base from J, the junction contained 8 bases not matched to a gene. The germline V gene encodes CDR1 MNHEY and CDR2 SVGAGI. The CDR3 runs to 16 residues. This sequence was found in an adult woman who had mild COVID-19 (a few samples of this study predate the infection). Cell type and time point are not known. The sequenced sample was PBMCs or a T cell subset sorted from them (not recorded which). The chain combines TRBV6-5 with TRBJ2-4; 7 bases line up with TRBD2. Here the CDR3 reads CASSPGLVLAKNIQYF. The CDR3 coding sequence is TGTGCCAGCAGTCCTGGACTAGTCTTGGCCAAAAACATTCAGTACTTC.